These 19 T cell receptor beta chains were sequenced from one sample in a study of cytomegalovirus exposure and HLA in healthy donors (dated 2017 in TCRdb). Libraries were prepared through the immunoSEQ multiplex PCR assay. For the multiplex PCR, a mixture combining 60 forward primers for TCR Vbeta segments and 13 reverse primers for TCR Jbeta segments was used. The table was pulled from immuneACCESS by TCRdb, which kept in-frame rearrangements only. Such tables lose some clones; where checked, under half of the loss comes from unresolved V genes, and the rest has no known cause. This sample is represented by some 160,000 clones; around 73% of them were singletons. The ten largest clones represent 1.1% to 1.5% of the sample. Specimen: PBMCs. Receptors were obtained from a male donor in good health and CMV-seronegative.

J is TRBJ1-2 and V is TRBV29-1, with TRBD1 matching 9 bases. CDR3 length: 14 residues. In germline, CDR1 is SQVTM, CDR2 ANQGSEA. J lost 3 bases, V lost 7 bases, and 9 bases had no gene match. Here the CDR3 reads CSARGGQGDYGYTF. CDR3 in DNA: TGCAGCGCACGAGGGGGACAGGGTGACTATGGCTACACCTTC.

The rearrangement joins TRBV5-4 to TRBJ1-1; 8 positions match TRBD1. This CDR3 contains 14 residues. V lost 5 bases and J lost 10; bases outside the gene matches: 13. Germline CDR1 and CDR2: SGHNT and YYREEE (reference sequence). This chain's CDR3 is CASSPRQGTGGAFF. In DNA, the CDR3 is TGTGCCAGCAGTCCTAGACAGGGGACTGGCGGAGCTTTCTTT.

The rearrangement uses TRBV5-1 and TRBJ2-1; 10 bases are shared with TRBD1. V lost 4 bases, J lost 7 bases, and 5 bases stayed unmatched. Looked up from germline, CDR1 is SGHRS and CDR2 is YFSETQ. The CDR3 has 14 amino acids. As DNA, the CDR3 is TGCGCCAGCAGCCTCGGGACAGGGGTTAATGAGCAGTTCTTC. Translated, it gives CASSLGTGVNEQFF.

This rearrangement joins TRBV30 to TRBJ2-2, with unresolved D. CDR1 and CDR2 from the germline V gene are GTSNPN and SVGIG (reference sequence). V lost 1 base and J 8 bases, leaving 14 bases between the germline ends. The CDR3 runs 14 residues. The CDR3: CAWSGSQVAGELFF. The CDR3 DNA reads as TGTGCCTGGAGTGGATCCCAGGTGGCTGGGGAGCTGTTTTTT.

V gene TRBV7-6 combines with J gene TRBJ1-1; 9 bases fit TRBD1. V gave up 6 bases and J gave up 2 bases; unmatched junction bases: 13. Germline lookup yields CDR1 SGHVS and CDR2 FNYEAQ. The CDR3 is 17 residues long. The CDR3 DNA reads as TGTGCCAGCAGACGTCTCGGGACAGGGCTTCTTAACACTGAAGCTTTCTTT. This translates into CASRRLGTGLLNTEAFF. Combining the CDR3 with reference TRBV7-6 and TRBJ1-1 gives the whole variable domain GAGVSQSPRYKVTKRGQDVALRCDPISGHVSLYWYRQALGQGPEFLTYFNYEAQQDKSGLPNDRFSAERPEGSISTLTIQRTEQRDSAMYRCASRRLGTGLLNTEAFFGQGTRLTVV.

The chain couples TRBV4-3 to TRBJ2-5; TRBD2 is a possible D gene (5 bases). V was pared by 0 bases and J by 3 bases, with 14 bases between. This CDR3 has 16 residues. Germline assignment: CDR1 LGHNA and CDR2 YSLEER. This CDR3 is CASSQEIDSGEETQYF. The CDR3 DNA follows: TGCGCCAGCAGCCAAGAGATAGACTCCGGGGAAGAGACCCAGTACTTC.

The chain carries TRBV7-2 and TRBJ2-7, with 7 bases fitting TRBD2. The J segment lost 6 bases and the V segment lost 2 bases, leaving 7 bases of the junction unmatched. Germline-derived CDR1 and CDR2 are SGHTA and FQGNSA. The CDR3 totals 14 residues. The CDR3 loop reads CASSLPGLEVEQYF. CDR3 DNA: TGTGCCAGCAGCTTACCTGGACTAGAGGTCGAGCAGTACTTC.

V and J are TRBV11-2 and TRBJ2-1; TRBD2 agrees at 7 bases. With 6 bases clipped from V and 7 bases from J, the junction kept 9 bases outside the gene matches. This CDR3 has 14 residues. Germline CDR1 SGHAT, CDR2 FQNNGV. The CDR3 DNA reads as TGTGCCAGCAGTAAACTAGCGATGGGGAATGAGCAGTTCTTC. It encodes CASSKLAMGNEQFF. Together with reference TRBV11-2 and TRBJ2-1, the CDR3 gives the full variable domain: EAGVAQSPRYKIIEKRQSVAFWCNPISGHATLYWYQQILGQGPKLLIQFQNNGVVDDSQLPKDRFSAERLKGVDSTLKIQPAKLEDSAVYLCASSKLAMGNEQFFGPGTRLTVL.

There are a few counts of this clone. The chain uses TRBV4-2 and TRBJ2-3, with TRBD2 identical over 12 bases. Germline CDR1 and CDR2: LGHNA and YNFKEQ. CDR3 length: 18 amino acids. J was trimmed by 5 bases and V by 5 bases; bases with no gene match: 14. The CDR3 here is CASSSLLASGGAKDTQYF. The CDR3 coding sequence is TGTGCCAGCAGCTCCCTCCTCGCTAGCGGGGGGGCAAAAGATACGCAGTATTTT.

This chain uses TRBV5-1 with TRBJ2-1; a weak D match, TRBD1 (6 bases). The V gene's germline CDR1 is SGHRS and CDR2 YFSETQ. Trimming cost V 4 bases and J 3 bases, with 14 bases left between them. The CDR3 has 15 residues. CDR3 sequence: CASSPQGTGYNEQFF. The CDR3 DNA follows: TGCGCCAGCAGCCCACAGGGAACGGGCTACAATGAGCAGTTCTTC.

This rearrangement joins TRBV5-5 to TRBJ2-7; TRBD2 aligns across 8 bases. The CDR3 has 13 amino acids. CDR1 and CDR2 from the germline V gene are SGHKS and YYEKEE (reference sequence). V lost 3 bases, J lost 4 bases, and 3 bases stayed unmatched. The CDR3, as DNA: TGTGCCAGCAGCTGGGGACTAGGGTACGAGCAGTACTTC. Encoded protein: CASSWGLGYEQYF.

This chain uses TRBV7-2 with TRBJ2-2; 7 positions match TRBD1. With V trimmed by 6 bases and J by 5 bases, 6 bases remained unmatched. The CDR3 has 14 amino acids. Per the germline V gene, CDR1 is SGHTA and CDR2 is FQGNSA. The CDR3 loop is CASRGTENTGELFF. Written as DNA, the CDR3 is TGTGCCAGCAGGGGGACAGAGAATACCGGGGAGCTGTTTTTT.

The gene calls are TRBV27 and TRBJ2-5; D not certain. Germline V lookup: CDR1 MNHEY, CDR2 SMNVEV (reference sequence). Trimming stripped 4 bases from V and 1 base from J, with 10 bases between. The CDR3 is 14 amino acids. DNA of the CDR3: TGTGCCAGCAGTTCGTCGCGACTCCAAGAGACCCAGTACTTC. Its translation is CASSSSRLQETQYF.

The chain joins TRBV11-2 to TRBJ2-5, with 8 bases lining up with TRBD1. V lost 5 bases to trimming and J lost 5 bases; unmatched junction nucleotides: 16. The germline CDR1 and CDR2 sequences are SGHAT and FQNNGV. The CDR3 extends over 17 amino acids. The CDR3 is CASSASWADRVGETQYF. The CDR3 bases are TGTGCCAGCAGCGCATCCTGGGCGGACAGGGTAGGGGAGACCCAGTACTTC. Filled out from reference TRBV11-2 and TRBJ2-5, the complete variable domain reads EAGVAQSPRYKIIEKRQSVAFWCNPISGHATLYWYQQILGQGPKLLIQFQNNGVVDDSQLPKDRFSAERLKGVDSTLKIQPAKLEDSAVYLCASSASWADRVGETQYFGPGTRLLVL.

The chain employs TRBV2 and TRBJ2-5; D is perhaps TRBD2 (6 bases). The J call is uncertain, as TRBJ2-7 better fits the DNA end. Germline CDR1 reads SNHLY; CDR2 reads FYNNEI. The CDR3 consists of 15 residues. CDR3 loop: CASSEVGSARYEQYF. The DNA for the CDR3 is TGTGCCAGCAGTGAAGTCGGGAGTGCGAGGTACGAGCAGTACTTC.

The chain joins TRBV28 to TRBJ1-1, with TRBD1 matching 9 bases. The CDR3 runs 14 residues. CDR1 is MDHEN, CDR2 SYDVKM, per germline. V lost 2 bases to trimming and J lost 6 bases; unmatched junction nucleotides: 4. CDR3 in DNA: TGTGCCAGCAGTTTAAGGGACAGGGACGCTGAAGCTTTCTTT. Protein: CASSLRDRDAEAFF.

This clone appeared once. The J gene is TRBJ2-3, the V gene TRBV2; 7 nucleotides agree with TRBD1. The CDR3 covers 15 residues. The germline V gene encodes CDR1 SNHLY and CDR2 FYNNEI. J was trimmed by 4 bases and V by 6 bases; bases with no gene match: 10. CDR3 bases: TGTGCCAGCAGCACGCCCAGGGGGAGTCCAGATACGCAGTATTTT. Amino acid sequence: CASSTPRGSPDTQYF. Using reference TRBV2 and TRBJ2-3 for the parts outside the CDR3, the full variable domain is EPEVTQTPSHQVTQMGQEVILRCVPISNHLYFYWYRQILGQKVEFLVSFYNNEISEKSEIFDDQFSVERPDGSNFTLKIRSTKLEDSAMYFCASSTPRGSPDTQYFGPGTRLTVL.

V gene TRBV28 combines with J gene TRBJ1-2; no definite D call. With 10 bases removed from V and 6 bases from J, the gap between germline ends came to 15 bases. The CDR3 consists of 12 residues. Per germline, CDR1 MDHEN and CDR2 SYDVKM. The CDR3 DNA is TGTGCCACCTCGCCGCAGATGGATGGCTACACCTTC. Protein: CATSPQMDGYTF.

This clone was observed a handful of times. The V gene is TRBV5-4, the J gene TRBJ2-7; no firm D call. V gave up 6 bases and J gave up 0 bases, with 10 bases separating them. The germline V gene has CDR1 SGHNT and CDR2 YYREEE (reference sequence). The length of the CDR3 is 13 residues. CDR3 loop: CASNAASSYEQYF. Written as DNA, the CDR3 is TGTGCCAGCAATGCTGCGAGCTCCTACGAGCAGTACTTC.